Detailed here is one T cell receptor (beta chain). Measured with immunoSEQ multiplex PCR; TCRdb has only the in-frame clones, and not every one. This table has 6,000 to 9,500 clones, around 72% appearing once. The data were obtained in a study of tissue T cells after allogeneic stem cell transplantation. Sequenced here: skin, sampled at autopsy. This clonotype originated in a male patient of 60 years or more with steroid-refractory graft-versus-host disease after an allogeneic stem cell transplant. Some T cells may originate from the graft donor.

As DNA, the CDR3 is TGTGCCAGCAGTTACTCAGGGGGCACTAATGAAAAACTGTTTTTT. Translating gives CASSYSGGTNEKLFF. The chain carries TRBV6-5 and TRBJ1-4, with 7 bases aligning to TRBD1. The germline V gene has CDR1 MNHEY and CDR2 SVGAGI. Losses at the gene ends were 0 bases for V and 2 bases for J; bases not matched to a gene: 0. The CDR3 sequence is 15 residues long.